Following are 30 T cell receptor beta chains from one sample sequenced in a study of cytomegalovirus exposure and HLA in healthy donors (TCRdb year 2017). Libraries were prepared through the immunoSEQ multiplex PCR assay. The multiplex PCR relied on a mix of 60 forward primers for TCR Vbeta segments and 13 reverse primers for TCR Jbeta segments. This is the immuneACCESS table as TCRdb keeps it, with only in-frame sequences that have V and J called. A part of the clones is gone; compared with another copy, unresolved V genes explain less than half, and the rest is unexplained. This sample is represented by 95,000 to 110,000 clones; 82% of them were singletons. Roughly 2.5% of the sample goes to the ten largest clones. Sequenced input: PBMCs. The receptors were sampled from a man younger than 45 in good health and CMV-seropositive.

CDR3 sequence: CASSSLPGQGAYEQYF. The CDR3 DNA sequence: TGTGCCAGCAGTTCTCTCCCGGGACAGGGGGCCTACGAGCAGTACTTC. The rearrangement joins TRBV6-5 to TRBJ2-7; 11 bases map to TRBD1. In germline, CDR1 is MNHEY, CDR2 SVGAGI. V lost 4 bases, J lost 2 bases, and 7 bases stayed unmatched. The CDR3 covers 16 residues.

This clone was seen only a few times. The V and J genes are TRBV5-6 and TRBJ2-3; TRBD1 matches at 8 bases. The CDR3 is 16 amino acids. V shed 0 bases and J 0 bases; nucleotides not matched to a gene: 3. In germline, CDR1 is SGHDT, CDR2 YYEEEE. CDR3 nucleotide sequence: TGTGCCAGCAGCTTGGGGACAGGGCTCAGCACAGATACGCAGTATTTT. Residues: CASSLGTGLSTDTQYF.

The CDR3 DNA sequence: TGTGCCAGCAGTGGACTAGCGGGGGGCCTATACGAGCAGTACTTC. Amino acid sequence: CASSGLAGGLYEQYF. The rearrangement uses TRBV6-5 and TRBJ2-7, with 14 bases identical to TRBD2. Germline CDR1 is MNHEY and CDR2 is SVGAGI. CDR3 size: 15 residues. Trimming at V came to 5 bases and at J to 4 bases, leaving 4 bases not matched to a gene.

The V call is TRBV27, the J call TRBJ1-5; perhaps TRBD1 as D (6 bases). CDR3 length: 15 amino acids. Germline CDR1 is MNHEY and CDR2 is SMNVEV (reference sequence). Deletions cut 4 bases from V and 0 bases from J, with 10 bases between. The CDR3 DNA sequence: TGTGCCAGCAGTTCCCAGGGGCATAGCAATCAGCCCCAGCATTTT. Translation: CASSSQGHSNQPQHF.

The CDR3 sequence is CASSLYGGSQETQYF. The CDR3 DNA reads as TGTGCCAGCAGCTTGTACGGGGGGAGCCAAGAGACCCAGTACTTC. This chain joins TRBV5-4 and TRBJ2-5, with 7 bases that match TRBD2. After removal of 1 base from V and 1 base from J, the junction contained 4 bases not matched to a gene. This CDR3 spans 15 amino acids. CDR1 and CDR2 from the germline V gene are SGHNT and YYREEE (reference sequence).

To note about this clone: In the same sample, other DNA sequences code for this CDR3. The genes are TRBV5-6 and TRBJ1-2, with D tentatively TRBD1 (5 bases). The CDR3 consists of 15 residues. Germline V gene sequence: CDR1 SGHDT, CDR2 YYEEEE. With 3 bases removed from V and 4 bases from J, the gap between germline ends came to 16 bases. The CDR3 is CASSSRQLHPYGYTF. In DNA form, the CDR3 reads TGTGCCAGCAGCTCAAGACAGCTACACCCCTATGGCTACACCTTC.

The CDR3 loop reads CASSFRTSGGQPPSQYF. CDR3 nucleotides: TGCGCCAGCAGCTTCAGGACTAGCGGGGGACAACCCCCCTCGCAGTACTTC. The chain links TRBV5-1 to TRBJ2-7, with 13 bases fitting TRBD2. Germline V CDR1 and CDR2: SGHRS, YFSETQ. The CDR3 covers 17 residues. Trimming cost V 2 bases and J 9 bases; bases outside gene matches: 14. Full variable domain (rest looked up from reference TRBV5-1 and TRBJ2-7): KAGVTQTPRYLIKTRGQQVTLSCSPISGHRSVSWYQQTPGQGLQFLFEYFSETQRNKGNFPGRFSGRQFSNSRSEMNVSTLELGDSALYLCASSFRTSGGQPPSQYFGPGTRLTVT.

This chain connects TRBV10-3 to TRBJ1-4, with 9 bases identical to TRBD1. Germline V gene data show CDR1 as ENHRY and CDR2 as SYGVKD. V lost 5 bases to trimming and J lost 8 bases; unmatched junction nucleotides: 6. The CDR3 extends over 14 amino acids. The CDR3 DNA sequence: TGTGCCATCAGTCGGGGACAGGGAAAAGAAAAACTGTTTTTT. Translated: CAISRGQGKEKLFF.

This clone was counted a few times. The chain is built from TRBV5-8 and TRBJ1-5; D is undetermined. V was pared by 0 bases and J by 4 bases, with 17 bases between. Germline V gene data show CDR1 as SGHTS and CDR2 as YDEGEE. The CDR3 contains 17 residues. The CDR3 DNA follows: TGTGCCAGCAGCTTGGTCGCAGGCTTTTTTGGGAATCAGCCCCAGCATTTT. It encodes CASSLVAGFFGNQPQHF.

The J gene is TRBJ2-3, the V gene TRBV19; D unclear. This CDR3 contains 13 residues. V was trimmed by 4 bases and J by 6 bases, leaving 11 bases between them. Per the germline V gene, CDR1 is LNHDA and CDR2 is SQIVND (reference sequence). The CDR3 sequence is CASSSPPRDTQYF. The CDR3 DNA sequence: TGTGCCAGTAGTAGCCCCCCTAGGGATACGCAGTATTTT.

This clone is labeled as large. The chain recombines TRBV2 with TRBJ2-3; the D is unclear. Germline loops: CDR1 SNHLY, CDR2 FYNNEI. The CDR3 sequence is 11 residues long. The V and J ends lost 3 bases and 10 bases respectively, with 8 bases between them. The CDR3 region is CASSEAPPQYF. The CDR3 DNA reads TGTGCCAGCAGTGAGGCTCCCCCGCAGTATTTT.

V gene TRBV27 combines with J gene TRBJ1-1; D is ambiguous. The V gene's germline CDR1 is MNHEY and CDR2 SMNVEV (reference sequence). V was cut by 6 bases and J by 1 base, with 12 bases left in between. The CDR3 is 14 amino acids. In DNA form, the CDR3 reads TGTGCCAGCAGCGGTAGTTCAGGGAACACTGAAGCTTTCTTT. This codes for CASSGSSGNTEAFF.

The J gene is TRBJ1-4, the V gene TRBV15; 9 bases agree with TRBD1. Germline assignment: CDR1 LNHNV and CDR2 YYDKDF (reference sequence). There are 15 residues in the CDR3. The J segment lost 5 bases and the V segment lost 6 bases, leaving 7 bases of the junction unmatched. CDR3 region: CATSLDRGRNEKLFF. The DNA for the CDR3 is TGTGCCACCAGTTTAGACAGGGGGAGGAATGAAAAACTGTTTTTT.

The rearrangement uses TRBV30 and TRBJ1-2, with D possibly TRBD1 on 5 matching bases. The CDR3 is 13 residues long. Germline CDR1 is GTSNPN and CDR2 is SVGIG (reference sequence). V shed 4 bases and J shed 9 bases, with 18 bases lying between them. The CDR3 here is CAWTFGLGGSYTF. In DNA form, the CDR3 reads TGTGCCTGGACTTTCGGGCTCGGGGGTAGCTACACCTTC.

In its sample, this clone was seen once. The chain links TRBV6-5 to TRBJ1-1, with D possibly being TRBD1 (6 bases). This CDR3 is 12 amino acids long. Trimming shortened V by 5 bases and J by 4 bases, and 8 bases separated the two germline ends. Germline values: CDR1 MNHEY, CDR2 SVGAGI. CDR3 sequence (DNA): TGTGCCAGCAGTACAGGGAGCACTGAAGCTTTCTTT. Translation: CASSTGSTEAFF.

The chain has TRBV5-4 and TRBJ1-3; 7 positions agree with TRBD1. Germline CDR1 and CDR2: SGHNT and YYREEE (reference sequence). Trimming at V came to 3 bases and at J to 2 bases, leaving 5 bases not matched to a gene. The CDR3 length is 15 residues. This CDR3 is CASSSRGEAGNTIYF. The CDR3 region has the DNA TGTGCCAGCAGCTCCAGGGGGGAGGCTGGAAACACCATATATTTT. Using reference TRBV5-4 and TRBJ1-3 for the parts outside the CDR3, the full variable domain is ETGVTQSPTHLIKTRGQQVTLRCSSQSGHNTVSWYQQALGQGPQFIFQYYREEENGRGNFPPRFSGLQFPNYSSELNVNALELDDSALYLCASSSRGEAGNTIYFGEGSWLTVV.

V usage is TRBV5-4 and J usage is TRBJ1-3; 9 bases are shared with TRBD1. V lost 4 bases to trimming and J lost 0 bases; unmatched junction nucleotides: 5. Germline CDR1 is SGHNT and CDR2 is YYREEE (reference sequence). The CDR3 extends over 16 amino acids. This CDR3 reads CASSRDRGGSGNTIYF. CDR3 in DNA: TGTGCCAGCAGCCGAGACAGGGGGGGCTCTGGAAACACCATATATTTT.

For the CDR3, the DNA is TGTGCCAGCAGCTTAGGGGGGGTCACAGATACGCAGTATTTT. It codes for CASSLGGVTDTQYF. The J gene is TRBJ2-3, the V gene TRBV11-3, with D maybe TRBD2 (6 bases). Germline values: CDR1 SGHNT, CDR2 YENEEA. V was cut by 1 base and J by 2 bases, with 7 bases left in between. The CDR3 length is 14 residues.

The CDR3 reads CASRRGQLLDSPLHF. CDR3 bases: TGTGCCAGCAGGCGTGGACAGCTTCTTGACTCACCCCTCCACTTT. The chain employs TRBV7-9 and TRBJ1-6; TRBD1 is a possible D gene (6 bases). V was trimmed by 6 bases and J by 10 bases, leaving 19 bases between them. Germline CDR1 reads SEHNR; CDR2 reads FQNEAQ (reference sequence). This CDR3 spans 15 amino acids. Complete variable domain (other parts from reference TRBV7-9 and TRBJ1-6): DTGVSQNPRHKITKRGQNVTFRCDPISEHNRLYWYRQTLGQGPEFLTYFQNEAQLEKSRLLSDRFSAERPKGSFSTLEIQRTEQGDSAMYLCASRRGQLLDSPLHFGNGTRLTVT.

In its sample, this clone was seen once. The rearrangement uses TRBV7-6 and TRBJ1-1, with D perhaps TRBD1 (6 bases). The V end lost 5 bases, the J end lost 0 bases, and 16 bases lay between the germline ends. The CDR3 extends over 16 amino acids. CDR1 and CDR2 (germline): SGHVS, FNYEAQ. The CDR3 DNA is TGTGCCAGCAGCCCAGCCCACAGGGATTTGAACACTGAAGCTTTCTTT. This gives the protein CASSPAHRDLNTEAFF.

The chain carries TRBV2 and TRBJ1-5; 8 positions agree with TRBD1. The ends lost 4 bases at V and 3 bases at J; junction bases unmatched: 5. The CDR3 is 15 amino acids. The germline CDR1 and CDR2 sequences are SNHLY and FYNNEI. For the CDR3, the DNA is TGTGCCAGCAGTGTGACAGGGGTGAACAATCAGCCCCAGCATTTT. Translation gives CASSVTGVNNQPQHF.

V and J are TRBV18 and TRBJ1-1; D is uncertain. The CDR3 sequence is 14 residues long. Germline values: CDR1 KGHSH, CDR2 LQKENI. V was clipped by 6 bases and J by 1 base, with 12 bases between them. CDR3 nucleotides: TGTGCCAGCTCTTCACCGGTACGGAACACTGAAGCTTTCTTT. It is translated as CASSSPVRNTEAFF.

This clone was detected only once. V is TRBV6-5 and J is TRBJ1-4; D possibly corresponds to TRBD1 (5 bases). Between the trimmed V and J ends, which lost 5 bases and 6 bases, there was a span of 16 bases. CDR1 MNHEY and CDR2 SVGAGI come from the germline V gene. The CDR3 length is 15 residues. CDR3 sequence reads: CASSIASPGDEKLFF. CDR3 DNA: TGTGCCAGCAGTATAGCGTCACCGGGGGATGAAAAACTGTTTTTT.

The chain has TRBV7-9 and TRBJ1-2; D uncertain. V dropped 6 bases and J dropped 10 bases, with 12 bases sitting between them. CDR3 length: 11 amino acids. Germline lookup yields CDR1 SEHNR and CDR2 FQNEAQ (reference sequence). This chain's CDR3 is CASSSTNIYTF. CDR3 DNA: TGTGCCAGCAGTTCTACTAATATCTACACCTTC.

The V gene is TRBV4-2, the J gene TRBJ2-7, with D tentatively TRBD2 (5 bases). The germline V gene has CDR1 LGHNA and CDR2 YNFKEQ. The CDR3 has 12 amino acids. V was trimmed by 1 base and J by 12 bases, leaving 13 bases between them. This chain's CDR3 is CASSQVTGSLYF. The CDR3 bases are TGTGCCAGCAGCCAAGTCACGGGGTCCCTGTACTTC.

CDR3 protein: CASSLYQGPANYGYTF. The CDR3 DNA follows: TGTGCCAGCAGCTTATACCAGGGCCCTGCTAACTATGGCTACACCTTC. This chain uses TRBV7-9 with TRBJ1-2, with D tentatively TRBD1 (5 bases). Trimming removed 2 bases from V and 0 bases from J, with 13 bases in between. Looked up from germline, CDR1 is SEHNR and CDR2 is FQNEAQ (reference sequence). The CDR3 runs 16 residues.

The chain combines TRBV7-3 with TRBJ1-2; TRBD1 matches 10 bases. Germline V gene lookup returns CDR1 SGHTA and CDR2 FQGTGA. The CDR3 runs to 15 residues. The V and J ends lost 3 bases and 6 bases, in that order; junction bases with no gene match: 7. CDR3 sequence reads: CASSLPGQGMDGYTF. CDR3 DNA: TGTGCCAGCAGCTTGCCGGGACAGGGGATGGATGGCTACACCTTC.

This clone has a single count. The chain combines TRBV6-5 with TRBJ1-2; no firm D call. The CDR3 runs 13 residues. Germline-derived CDR1 and CDR2 are MNHEY and SVGAGI. Trimming removed 3 bases at V and 8 bases at J, with 13 bases between. The CDR3 nucleotides are TGTGCCAGCAGTTATGATCTTCTAGGAGGCTACACCTTC. Translated: CASSYDLLGGYTF.

The chain couples TRBV9 to TRBJ2-5; TRBD1 matches at 12 bases. Germline values: CDR1 SGDLS, CDR2 YYNGEE. V lost 3 bases and J lost 5; bases outside the gene matches: 8. The CDR3 consists of 16 residues. Here the CDR3 reads CASSASGTGGRETQYF. In DNA, the CDR3 is TGTGCCAGCAGCGCATCCGGGACAGGGGGCCGGGAGACCCAGTACTTC.

The V call is TRBV19, the J call TRBJ2-7; D unresolved. The germline V gene has CDR1 LNHDA and CDR2 SQIVND (reference sequence). Trimming removed 0 bases at V and 2 bases at J, with 8 bases between. The CDR3 loop spans 14 amino acids. CDR3 bases: TGTGCCAGTAGTATAGAGGGCAGAACCTACGAGCAGTACTTC. Translation: CASSIEGRTYEQYF.